Following are 26 T cell receptor beta chains from one sample sequenced in a study of human CD8 memory T cell subsets. Generation of TCR beta libraries used UMI-labeled 5' RACE. TCRdb processed the 5' RACE reads again and assigns one entry to each CDR3 protein, with no DNA. The listing records about 10,000 distinct CDR3 sequences. The sequenced material came from CD8+ stem-like memory T cells (TSCM and TCM) sorted from PBMCs. Subset meaning: stem-like memory CD8 T cells (TSTEM), CCR7+ PD-1- TIGIT-. All receptors derive from a human donor in good health.

This clonotype is identified as medium-sized from frequency. The rearrangement links TRBV7-2 to TRBJ2-1. Germline values: CDR1 SGHTA, CDR2 FQGNSA. The CDR3 contains 12 residues. CDR3 residues: CASSEPIDEQFF.

V usage is TRBV5-6 and J usage is TRBJ2-1. The CDR3 contains 15 residues. The germline V gene encodes CDR1 SGHDT and CDR2 YYEEEE. This CDR3 is CASSPLEGFYNEQFF.

The V and J genes are TRBV19 and TRBJ1-5; without DNA, the TCRdb call of TRBD1 cannot be checked. This CDR3 region has 14 residues. Germline-derived CDR1 and CDR2 are LNHDA and SQIVND (reference sequence). The CDR3 sequence is CASSIGVTGQPQHF.

CDR3 residues: CASRFMSSYNEQFF. This chain joins TRBV7-9 and TRBJ2-1. Germline values: CDR1 SEHNR, CDR2 FQNEAQ (reference sequence). The CDR3 covers 14 residues.

The rearrangement joins TRBV7-2 to TRBJ2-7; absent DNA, TCRdb's TRBD1 call cannot be checked. The CDR3 has 19 amino acids. Germline assignment: CDR1 SGHTA and CDR2 FQGNSA. This chain's CDR3 is CASSLVGPQGAIIFYEQYF.

V usage is TRBV15 and J usage is TRBJ1-4. Germline CDR1 reads LNHNV; CDR2 reads YYDKDF (reference sequence). The CDR3 spans 16 residues. The CDR3: CATSRDSMKRKEKLFF.

The J gene is TRBJ1-1, the V gene TRBV19; TCRdb picks TRBD1, but there is no DNA to check that call. The CDR3 has 12 amino acids. Looked up from germline, CDR1 is LNHDA and CDR2 is SQIVND (reference sequence). CDR3 sequence: CASDRGGTEAFF.

By frequency, this clonotype registers large. V gene TRBV29-1 combines with J gene TRBJ2-7; TCRdb's assignment of TRBD2 cannot be checked, as there is no DNA. The germline gives CDR1 SQVTM, CDR2 ANQGSEA. This CDR3 has 14 residues. The CDR3 protein is CSVTGLAGDYEQYF.

By frequency, this clonotype registers medium-sized. The V and J genes are TRBV30 and TRBJ1-1. The germline V gene has CDR1 GTSNPN and CDR2 SVGIG (reference sequence). This CDR3 contains 13 residues. CDR3 in amino acids: CAWVDIMNTEAFF. Combining the CDR3 with reference TRBV30 and TRBJ1-1 gives the whole variable domain SQTIHQWPATLVQPVGSPLSLECTVEGTSNPNLYWYRQAAGRGLQLLFYSVGIGQISSEVPQNLSASRPQDRQFILSSKKLLLSDSGFYLCAWVDIMNTEAFFGQGTRLTVV.

CDR3 residues: CASIPGTSGTDTQYF. V gene TRBV5-1 combines with J gene TRBJ2-3; TCRdb designates TRBD2, a call that cannot be tested without DNA. The CDR3 is 15 residues long. Germline CDR1 and CDR2: SGHRS and YFSETQ.

The V and J genes are TRBV7-6 and TRBJ2-5. Germline values: CDR1 SGHVS, CDR2 FNYEAQ. The CDR3 is made up of 14 amino acids. The CDR3: CASSDGWSEETQYF.

This chain uses TRBV7-2 with TRBJ2-5; TCRdb picks TRBD2, but there is no DNA to check that call. The germline gives CDR1 SGHTA, CDR2 FQGNSA. CDR3 length: 19 residues. The CDR3 spells CASSFWVGGGTSKKETQYF.

The rearrangement joins TRBV27 to TRBJ2-2. The CDR3 is made up of 12 amino acids. The germline V gene encodes CDR1 MNHEY and CDR2 SMNVEV (reference sequence). The CDR3 spells CASRTFTGELFF.

This chain joins TRBV7-9 and TRBJ2-1; TCRdb outputs TRBD2, but without DNA this stays unchecked. The CDR3 spans 12 residues. CDR1 SEHNR and CDR2 FQNEAQ come from the germline V gene (reference sequence). CDR3 amino acids: CASTNSGDRQFF. The entire variable domain, with the rest obtained from reference TRBV7-9 and TRBJ2-1, is as follows: DTGVSQNPRHKITKRGQNVTFRCDPISEHNRLYWYRQTLGQGPEFLTYFQNEAQLEKSRLLSDRFSAERPKGSFSTLEIQRTEQGDSAMYLCASTNSGDRQFFGPGTRLTVL.

This rearrangement joins TRBV11-2 to TRBJ2-4; the TCRdb D gene call, TRBD1, has no DNA to confirm it. This CDR3 is 16 amino acids long. The germline CDR1 and CDR2 sequences are SGHAT and FQNNGV. CDR3 amino acids: CASSLSPQVTKNIQYF. Looking up the rest from reference TRBV11-2 and TRBJ2-4 gives the full variable domain: EAGVAQSPRYKIIEKRQSVAFWCNPISGHATLYWYQQILGQGPKLLIQFQNNGVVDDSQLPKDRFSAERLKGVDSTLKIQPAKLEDSAVYLCASSLSPQVTKNIQYFGAGTRLSVL.

The V and J genes are TRBV3-1 and TRBJ2-2. Germline V gives CDR1 LGHDT, CDR2 YNNKEL (reference sequence). The CDR3 sequence is 17 residues long. The CDR3: CASSQVPGGHNTGELFF.

The CDR3 region is CASSYINEQFF. This sequence joins TRBV13 and TRBJ2-1. This CDR3 has 11 residues. The germline V gene has CDR1 PRHDT and CDR2 FYEKMQ (reference sequence).

The rearrangement links TRBV12-3 or TRBV12-4 to TRBJ2-7; as DNA is missing, the TRBD1 call by TCRdb cannot be tested. The CDR3 is made up of 11 amino acids. The CDR3 protein is CASRQGYEQYF.

V usage is TRBV29-1 and J usage is TRBJ2-7. From germline, CDR1 is SQVTM and CDR2 ANQGSEA. The CDR3 length is 11 residues. The CDR3 protein is CSVEVIYEQYF.

J is TRBJ2-7 and V is TRBV7-9. The CDR3 is 13 amino acids. CDR1 and CDR2 (germline): SEHNR, FQNEAQ (reference sequence). The CDR3 spells CASLSGDSYEQYF. Full variable domain (rest looked up from reference TRBV7-9 and TRBJ2-7): DTGVSQNPRHKITKRGQNVTFRCDPISEHNRLYWYRQTLGQGPEFLTYFQNEAQLEKSRLLSDRFSAERPKGSFSTLEIQRTEQGDSAMYLCASLSGDSYEQYFGPGTRLTVT.

The chain links TRBV29-1 to TRBJ2-7. Per the germline V gene, CDR1 is SQVTM and CDR2 is ANQGSEA. The CDR3 has 14 amino acids. The CDR3 loop is CSVGRRGTAYEQYF.

V gene TRBV29-1 combines with J gene TRBJ2-1; the D call from TCRdb, TRBD1, cannot be confirmed without DNA. This CDR3 is built from 15 residues. Germline CDR1 and CDR2: SQVTM and ANQGSEA. CDR3 in amino acids: CSVEDGASSYNEQFF.

This rearrangement joins TRBV3-1 to TRBJ2-7; the D call of TRBD2 rests on TCRdb alone, since no DNA is present to check it. The CDR3 covers 14 residues. In germline, CDR1 is LGHDT, CDR2 YNNKEL (reference sequence). CDR3 amino acids: CASSQTGLSYEQYF.

This sequence joins TRBV4-1 and TRBJ2-7. CDR1 is MGHRA, CDR2 YSYEKL, per germline. The CDR3 contains 15 residues. CDR3 protein: CASSSSSSSSYEQYF.

The genes are TRBV12-5 and TRBJ1-1. The length of the CDR3 is 13 residues. CDR1 and CDR2 (germline): LGHNT, FRNRAP. The CDR3 reads CASGLGRDPEAFF.

The chain couples TRBV6-2 or TRBV6-3 to TRBJ2-7; lacking DNA, the TRBD1 call made by TCRdb goes unchecked. Germline lookup yields CDR1 MNHEY and CDR2 SVGEGT. This CDR3 spans 14 amino acids. Here the CDR3 reads CASRFQGSSYEQYF.